The clone carrying this T cell receptor beta chain has a handful of counts. The antigen remains undetermined. Unique molecular identifiers were used to barcode this TCRbeta library. TCRdb used MiXCR to reprocess the PCR reads, holding one entry per CDR3 protein. Of 610,000 or so distinct CDR3 sequences listed, over 25% are singletons. This entry belongs to a study of T-cell reconstitution after alpha-beta-depleted transplantation in children. Points from the study as a whole: TCRbeta diversity was high at day 60 in some patients (a result of surviving recipient T cells and thymic progenitors). Most T-cell counts and diversity one year after the transplant came from T cells that were newly produced. Several hundred graft clones that had expanded were reportedly the source of alpha-beta T cells about two months after transplant.

V lost 3 bases to trimming and J lost 0 bases, with 9 bases between them. CDR3 length equals 16 residues. Germline CDR1 is ENHRY and CDR2 is SYGVKD. This material consisted of PBMCs, taken before TCRalphabeta/CD19-depleted stem cell transplant. V is TRBV10-3 and J is TRBJ2-6, with a weak D call TRBD2 (5 bases). The clonotype originates from a boy in the first two years of life with Wiskott-Aldrich syndrome, due to receive a stem cell transplant. Written as DNA, the CDR3 is TGTGCCATCAGTGACGGGATGACCTCTGGGGCCAACGTCCTGACTTTC. Protein: CAISDGMTSGANVLTF.